These 28 T cell receptor beta chains were all obtained from the same sample, sequenced in a study of blood T cell repertoires in COVID-19. Sequencing was performed with immunoSEQ multiplex PCR; in TCRdb, only in-frame clones are kept and a portion is missing. The sample includes 200,000 to 250,000 clones, approximately 86% of them seen just once. The sample was peripheral blood. These TCRs come from a woman in her 30s who had recovered from COVID-19.

The gene calls are TRBV19 and TRBJ2-3, with TRBD2 identical over 13 bases. The CDR3 contains 16 residues. CDR1 and CDR2 (germline): LNHDA, SQIVND (reference sequence). V lost 9 bases to trimming and J lost 2 bases; unmatched junction nucleotides: 8. The CDR3 coding sequence is TGTGCCAGCCCCCCGGGACTAGCGGGGCACACAGATACGCAGTATTTT. Protein sequence: CASPPGLAGHTDTQYF.

V gene TRBV7-2 combines with J gene TRBJ1-2; D is unresolved. V was shortened by 4 bases and J by 0 bases, with 9 bases between the two germline ends. Looked up from germline, CDR1 is SGHTA and CDR2 is FQGNSA. The CDR3 totals 14 residues. DNA of the CDR3: TGTGCCAGCAGCTCCCGGGGTTCTAACTATGGCTACACCTTC. This encodes CASSSRGSNYGYTF.

The chain links TRBV12-3 or TRBV12-4 to TRBJ1-3; D is unresolved. The length of the CDR3 is 11 residues. V was cut by 9 bases and J by 4 bases, with 7 bases left in between. The CDR3 is CARAVGNTIYF. DNA of the CDR3: TGTGCCAGGGCTGTGGGAAACACCATATATTTT.

The CDR3 DNA follows: TGTGCCAGCAGCTTAGTCCACCTAGCCGGCAATGAGCAGTTCTTC. It codes for CASSLVHLAGNEQFF. The J gene is TRBJ2-1, the V gene TRBV7-8; maybe TRBD2 (5 bases). The CDR3 is 15 residues long. Germline assignment: CDR1 SGHVS and CDR2 FQNEAQ. The ends were cut back, 1 base at V and 6 bases at J, with 13 bases in the middle.

The V and J genes are TRBV4-2 and TRBJ2-2; tentatively, D is TRBD2 (6 bases). Trimming pared 0 bases from V and 0 bases from J, leaving 17 bases between. The CDR3 loop spans 19 amino acids. The germline gives CDR1 LGHNA, CDR2 YNFKEQ. DNA of the CDR3: TGTGCCAGCAGCCAAGATAACGGGAGAGGCGCCCCGAACACCGGGGAGCTGTTTTTT. Its protein product is CASSQDNGRGAPNTGELFF.

In its sample, this clone was seen a few times. The chain couples TRBV19 to TRBJ1-3; D is uncertain. The V and J ends lost 9 bases and 3 bases respectively, with 9 bases between them. Germline CDR1 reads LNHDA; CDR2 reads SQIVND (reference sequence). This CDR3 spans 12 amino acids. In DNA form, the CDR3 reads TGTGCCAGCCAACTTGTTGGAAACACCATATATTTT. Protein product: CASQLVGNTIYF. Full variable domain (outside the CDR3, taken from reference TRBV19 and TRBJ1-3): DGGITQSPKYLFRKEGQNVTLSCEQNLNHDAMYWYRQDPGQGLRLIYYSQIVNDFQKGDIAEGYSVSREKKESFPLTVTSAQKNPTAFYLCASQLVGNTIYFGEGSWLTVV.

The chain joins TRBV5-4 to TRBJ2-5; no firm D call. The germline V and J ends were trimmed by 0 bases and 2 bases, with 5 bases remaining between them. This CDR3 has 13 amino acids. CDR1 is SGHNT and CDR2 is YYREEE in the germline V gene (reference sequence). The CDR3: CASSLGGQETQYF. The CDR3 DNA is TGTGCCAGCAGCTTGGGAGGTCAAGAGACCCAGTACTTC.

This clone was counted once. The V gene is TRBV7-2, the J gene TRBJ2-2; 7 positions agree with TRBD2. The trim removed 2 bases at V and 8 bases at J, leaving 11 bases unmatched. CDR1 and CDR2 (germline): SGHTA, FQGNSA. The CDR3 is made up of 16 amino acids. The CDR3 region has the DNA TGTGCCAGCAGCTTATTCAAGCGGGGAACTGGGGGGGAGCTGTTTTTT. It encodes CASSLFKRGTGGELFF. Combining the CDR3 with reference TRBV7-2 and TRBJ2-2 gives the whole variable domain GAGVSQSPSNKVTEKGKDVELRCDPISGHTALYWYRQSLGQGLEFLIYFQGNSAPDKSGLPSDRFSAERTGGSVSTLTIQRTQQEDSAVYLCASSLFKRGTGGELFFGEGSRLTVL.

J is TRBJ1-1 and V is TRBV5-1, with D perhaps matching TRBD1 (5 bases). The germline gives CDR1 SGHRS, CDR2 YFSETQ. The CDR3 consists of 15 residues. Trimming stripped 0 bases from V and 1 base from J, with 10 bases between. The CDR3 reads CASSLGGAENTEAFF. CDR3 DNA: TGCGCCAGCAGCTTGGGCGGGGCGGAGAACACTGAAGCTTTCTTT.

The V call is TRBV5-1, the J call TRBJ2-2; a weak D match, TRBD1 (5 bases). CDR1 and CDR2 from the germline V gene are SGHRS and YFSETQ. V was trimmed by 1 base and J by 4 bases, leaving 11 bases between them. This CDR3 comprises 15 residues. The CDR3 spells CASSLFGRATGELFF. CDR3 bases: TGCGCCAGCAGCTTGTTCGGCAGGGCCACCGGGGAGCTGTTTTTT.

The chain combines TRBV5-5 with TRBJ2-7; the D gene is possibly TRBD1 (6 bases). In germline, CDR1 is SGHKS, CDR2 YYEKEE (reference sequence). V was pared by 0 bases and J by 3 bases, with 10 bases between. The CDR3 runs 14 residues. CDR3 DNA: TGTGCCAGCAGCTTGGGACAGGATATCTACGAGCAGTACTTC. Translated: CASSLGQDIYEQYF.

The gene calls are TRBV7-6 and TRBJ1-1, with D possibly matching TRBD1 (5 bases). V lost 5 bases and J lost 7, with 20 bases in between. CDR1 and CDR2 from the germline V gene are SGHVS and FNYEAQ. The CDR3 has 15 residues. The chain's CDR3 is CASSPQKGPSYEAFF. The CDR3 bases are TGTGCCAGCAGCCCGCAGAAGGGGCCGTCATATGAAGCTTTCTTT.

The V call is TRBV21-1, the J call TRBJ2-1; the table's TRBD2 call for D was not verified on the DNA. TRBV21-1 is shown as a pseudogene. This CDR3 has 15 amino acids. In DNA, the CDR3 is TGTGCCAGCCCCATTCGGGGCGGGGACTACAATGAGCAGTTCTTC. It encodes CASPIRGGDYNEQFF.

This chain's CDR3 is CASSQGTANANTEAFF. The CDR3, as DNA: TGTGCCAGCTCACAAGGGACAGCCAACGCGAACACTGAAGCTTTCTTT. The J gene is TRBJ1-1, the V gene TRBV18; 7 bases are a match to TRBD1. Germline CDR1 and CDR2: KGHSH and LQKENI. CDR3 length equals 16 residues. After removal of 4 bases from V and 1 base from J, the junction contained 9 bases not matched to a gene.

The rearrangement joins TRBV2 to TRBJ1-1, with 7 bases lining up with TRBD1. Trimming at V came to 4 bases and at J to 1 base, leaving 6 bases not matched to a gene. From germline, CDR1 is SNHLY and CDR2 FYNNEI. CDR3 size: 15 residues. The CDR3 protein is CASSVNGDRNTEAFF. The CDR3 nucleotides are TGTGCCAGCAGTGTCAATGGGGACAGGAACACTGAAGCTTTCTTT.

This chain links TRBV5-5 with TRBJ1-1; weak D call: TRBD1 (5 bases). CDR3 size: 17 residues. Germline-derived CDR1 and CDR2 are SGHKS and YYEKEE (reference sequence). The V gene lost 2 bases and the J gene lost 0 bases, with 17 bases spanning the gap. CDR3 amino acids: CASSLGVRSVLNTEAFF. The CDR3 DNA is TGTGCCAGCAGCTTAGGGGTTCGGAGTGTTTTGAACACTGAAGCTTTCTTT. Complete variable domain (other parts from reference TRBV5-5 and TRBJ1-1): DAGVTQSPTHLIKTRGQQVTLRCSPISGHKSVSWYQQVLGQGPQFIFQYYEKEERGRGNFPDRFSARQFPNYSSELNVNALLLGDSALYLCASSLGVRSVLNTEAFFGQGTRLTVV.

This chain uses TRBV7-9 with TRBJ2-5; possibly TRBD2 for D (5 bases). The germline V gene has CDR1 SEHNR and CDR2 FQNEAQ (reference sequence). Trimming took off 6 bases at V and 5 bases at J, with 13 bases between the two ends. This CDR3 has 13 amino acids. For the CDR3, the DNA is TGTGCCAGCAGTCCCGACTATCGGGAGACCCAGTACTTC. Amino acid sequence: CASSPDYRETQYF.

The chain joins TRBV20-1 to TRBJ2-5, with D unresolved. The CDR3 contains 11 residues. Germline-derived CDR1 and CDR2 are DFQATT and SNEGSKA (reference sequence). The V gene lost 2 bases and the J gene lost 2 bases, with 3 bases spanning the gap. The CDR3 DNA sequence: TGCAGTGCTAGACTGCAAGAGACCCAGTACTTC. It yields the protein CSARLQETQYF.

The chain has TRBV18 and TRBJ1-1; D is possibly TRBD1 (5 bases). Trimming took off 3 bases at V and 6 bases at J, with 11 bases between the two ends. Germline CDR1 reads KGHSH; CDR2 reads LQKENI. This CDR3 comprises 13 residues. For the CDR3, the DNA is TGTGCCAGCTCACCGCAGGGCCTCGCTGAAGCTTTCTTT. Translating gives CASSPQGLAEAFF.

The CDR3 DNA reads TGTGCCATCAGTGACCTTCTAGCGGGGGGGACTTTATCGAACACCGGGGAGCTGTTTTTT. It is translated as CAISDLLAGGTLSNTGELFF. This sequence joins TRBV10-3 and TRBJ2-2; the match to TRBD2 covers 12 bases. The junction had 11 bases not matched to a gene; V was cut back by 3 bases and J by 0 bases. The CDR3 runs to 20 residues. Per the germline V gene, CDR1 is ENHRY and CDR2 is SYGVKD.

In its sample, this clone was seen a few times. V usage is TRBV6-2 or TRBV6-3 and J usage is TRBJ2-4, with 11 bases fitting TRBD2. V gave up 6 bases and J gave up 8 bases; unmatched junction bases: 6. CDR3 length: 14 amino acids. Germline V gene lookup returns CDR1 MNHEY and CDR2 SVGEGT. CDR3 residues: CASSFSGGADIQYF. The CDR3 region has the DNA TGTGCCAGCAGCTTTAGCGGGGGGGCTGACATTCAGTACTTC.

This chain uses TRBV4-1 with TRBJ1-4, with D perhaps matching TRBD1 (5 bases). Germline loops: CDR1 MGHRA, CDR2 YSYEKL. Between the trimmed V and J ends, which lost 4 bases and 7 bases, there was a span of 19 bases. The CDR3 spans 16 residues. Written as DNA, the CDR3 is TGCGCCAGCAGCCGGGGGGTGGGGCCCGCAGGTGAAAAACTGTTTTTT. Protein sequence: CASSRGVGPAGEKLFF.

The chain uses TRBV5-1 and TRBJ2-3; the match to TRBD1 covers 9 bases. The ends lost 0 bases at V and 4 bases at J; junction bases unmatched: 9. This CDR3 has 17 amino acids. Germline lookup yields CDR1 SGHRS and CDR2 YFSETQ. CDR3 DNA: TGCGCCAGCAGCTTGGAGGCTACAGGGGGCGGGTCAGATACGCAGTATTTT. Its translation: CASSLEATGGGSDTQYF.

The CDR3 DNA sequence: TGTGCCACCAGCAGAGTTACCGTCCTGGGGCCGCCTGTGAACACCATATATTTT. Translating gives CATSRVTVLGPPVNTIYF. The rearrangement joins TRBV15 to TRBJ1-3; D is possibly TRBD1 (5 bases). The CDR3 extends over 18 amino acids. Germline V gives CDR1 LNHNV, CDR2 YYDKDF (reference sequence). Trimming stripped 1 base from V and 7 bases from J, with 23 bases between.

The chain employs TRBV2 and TRBJ2-7; TRBD2 might be the D (6 bases). The V and J ends lost 8 bases and 5 bases respectively, with 16 bases between them. Germline CDR1 reads SNHLY; CDR2 reads FYNNEI. The CDR3 covers 13 residues. The CDR3: CASSLMGEDEQYF. The CDR3 nucleotides are TGTGCCAGCTCCCTAATGGGGGAGGACGAGCAGTACTTC.

V is TRBV11-2 and J is TRBJ2-3, with unresolved D. Trimming took 1 base from V and 0 from J, leaving 8 bases between them. In germline, CDR1 is SGHAT, CDR2 FQNNGV. CDR3 length equals 15 residues. This CDR3 reads CASSLGSSSTDTQYF. For the CDR3, the DNA is TGTGCCAGCAGCTTAGGGAGCTCTAGCACAGATACGCAGTATTTT.

CDR3 in amino acids: CASSQVGQNSPLHF. The CDR3 nucleotides read TGTGCCAGCAGCCAAGTTGGACAGAATTCACCCCTCCACTTT. This sequence joins TRBV14 and TRBJ1-6; perhaps TRBD1 as D (6 bases). Germline V gives CDR1 SGHDN, CDR2 FVKESK. CDR3 length: 14 amino acids. With 1 base removed from V and 7 bases from J, the gap between germline ends came to 8 bases.

The sample holds a few counts of this clone. V usage is TRBV25-1 and J usage is TRBJ2-1; D gene ambiguous. Germline CDR1 and CDR2: MGHDK and SYGVNS. The germline V and J ends were trimmed by 7 bases and 6 bases, with 10 bases remaining between them. The CDR3 sequence is 12 residues long. The CDR3 DNA sequence: TGTGCCAGCAATCGTGGGCTCAATGAGCAGTTCTTC. Translation gives CASNRGLNEQFF.